This paragraph covers one TCR beta chain sequence. This sample is part of a study of blood T cell repertoires in COVID-19. The protocol was immunoSEQ multiplex PCR, while the TCRdb copy is restricted to in-frame clones and leaves out a portion. The table includes around 78,000 clones, approximately 90% detected once. The receptor comes from a man between 50 and 59 years old with active or convalescent COVID-19. Sequences were obtained from peripheral blood.

The CDR3 sequence is CASSRGRGGDTEAFF. The CDR3 DNA sequence: TGTGCCAGCAGCCGTGGACGAGGGGGGGACACTGAAGCTTTCTTT. The chain is built from TRBV7-8 and TRBJ1-1; TRBD1 might be the D (6 bases). This CDR3 has 15 residues. Germline assignment: CDR1 SGHVS and CDR2 FQNEAQ. V was cut by 5 bases and J by 3 bases, with 16 bases left in between. The variable domain in full, with the rest retrieved from reference TRBV7-8 and TRBJ1-1, is GAGVSQSPRYKVAKRGQDVALRCDPISGHVSLFWYQQALGQGPEFLTYFQNEAQLDKSGLPSDRFFAERPEGSVSTLKIQRTQQEDSAVYLCASSRGRGGDTEAFFGQGTRLTVV.